The rows below give T cell receptor beta chains drawn from one sample of a study of cytotoxic CD8 clonotypes in ibrutinib-treated CLL. Sequenced by immunoSEQ multiplex PCR; TCRdb stores in-frame clones only, minus some. The repertoire includes fewer than 150,000 clones, around 84% of them detected once, and around 3.3% sits in the top ten. The material sequenced was PBMCs, taken after 24 months of ibrutinib treatment. These receptors were obtained from a human donor with chronic lymphocytic leukemia. Each CDR3 is given with its conserved first and last residue. Each record gives: CDR3 protein, J gene, V gene, D gene. The D gene is left open where the match is weak.

CDR3aa: CASSLSFQASYGYTF
j_gene: TRBJ1-2
v_gene: TRBV27
d_gene: NA

CDR3aa: CASSVASLSDTQYF
j_gene: TRBJ2-3
v_gene: TRBV9
d_gene: NA

CDR3aa: CASSPLAIGGYTF
j_gene: TRBJ1-2
v_gene: TRBV11-2
d_gene: NA

CDR3aa: CASSLTGTAQETQYF
j_gene: TRBJ2-5
v_gene: TRBV4-1
d_gene: NA

CDR3aa: CASSELGGTYEQYF
j_gene: TRBJ2-7
v_gene: TRBV6-1
d_gene: NA

CDR3aa: CSAPGRGTDTQYF
j_gene: TRBJ2-3
v_gene: TRBV29-1
d_gene: NA

CDR3aa: CASSPGQPYEQYF
j_gene: TRBJ2-7
v_gene: TRBV19
d_gene: NA

CDR3aa: CASSLRTPNEKLFF
j_gene: TRBJ1-4
v_gene: TRBV5-1
d_gene: NA

CDR3aa: CASRGGQGANQPQHF
j_gene: TRBJ1-5
v_gene: TRBV2
d_gene: TRBD1

CDR3aa: CASSEARRAFSYEQYF
j_gene: TRBJ2-7
v_gene: TRBV6-1
d_gene: NA

CDR3aa: CASSTTSQILNTEAFF
j_gene: TRBJ1-1
v_gene: TRBV18
d_gene: NA

CDR3aa: CASSVDLGGLAGGTTEQYF
j_gene: TRBJ2-7
v_gene: TRBV9
d_gene: TRBD2

CDR3aa: CASSLDGGGTDTQYF
j_gene: TRBJ2-3
v_gene: TRBV11-2
d_gene: TRBD2

CDR3aa: CASSLVSQGRSQAFF
j_gene: TRBJ1-1
v_gene: TRBV7-8
d_gene: NA

CDR3aa: CASSQDRGGANYFEQYF
j_gene: TRBJ2-7
v_gene: TRBV4-3
d_gene: TRBD1

CDR3aa: CSGRGQGGNTIYF
j_gene: TRBJ1-3
v_gene: TRBV29-1
d_gene: TRBD1

CDR3aa: CASSSDLVTSMETQYF
j_gene: TRBJ2-5
v_gene: TRBV7-9
d_gene: NA

CDR3aa: CASSLVRTSNTGELFF
j_gene: TRBJ2-2
v_gene: TRBV5-4
d_gene: NA

CDR3aa: CASSPTWLYNEQFF
j_gene: TRBJ2-1
v_gene: TRBV7-2
d_gene: NA

CDR3aa: CASRVLDSPLHF
j_gene: TRBJ1-6
v_gene: TRBV6-5
d_gene: NA

CDR3aa: CASSLEGGGADTQYF
j_gene: TRBJ2-3
v_gene: TRBV4-3
d_gene: NA

CDR3aa: CASSDIPEGGYTF
j_gene: TRBJ1-2
v_gene: TRBV10-2
d_gene: NA

CDR3aa: CASSFTSSYNSPLHF
j_gene: TRBJ1-6
v_gene: TRBV27
d_gene: NA

CDR3aa: CASSQDRNYGYTF
j_gene: TRBJ1-2
v_gene: TRBV7-9
d_gene: NA

CDR3aa: CASSYDREGYGYTF
j_gene: TRBJ1-2
v_gene: TRBV6-5
d_gene: TRBD1

CDR3aa: CASSLRPGTGSGGYTF
j_gene: TRBJ1-2
v_gene: TRBV5-1
d_gene: TRBD1

CDR3aa: CASSVRPTSGLYF
j_gene: TRBJ2-7
v_gene: TRBV9
d_gene: TRBD2

CDR3aa: CAWSQTITTNYGYTF
j_gene: TRBJ1-2
v_gene: TRBV30
d_gene: NA

CDR3aa: CARSLAWRAPNSPLHF
j_gene: TRBJ1-6
v_gene: TRBV5-3
d_gene: NA

CDR3aa: CASSLAARSTDTQYF
j_gene: TRBJ2-3
v_gene: TRBV11-2
d_gene: NA

CDR3aa: CASSRRGPDEQYF
j_gene: TRBJ2-7
v_gene: TRBV28
d_gene: NA

CDR3aa: CASSLRLAGEQFF
j_gene: TRBJ2-1
v_gene: TRBV11-2
d_gene: TRBD2

CDR3aa: CASSFGQGLNSPLHF
j_gene: TRBJ1-6
v_gene: TRBV27
d_gene: TRBD1

CDR3aa: CASKQGPYSGANVLTF
j_gene: TRBJ2-6
v_gene: TRBV21-1
d_gene: NA

CDR3aa: CASSRGETQYF
j_gene: TRBJ2-5
v_gene: TRBV2
d_gene: NA

CDR3aa: CASTALRDRSTEAFF
j_gene: TRBJ1-1
v_gene: TRBV9
d_gene: TRBD1

CDR3aa: CASSQEGGGQGAGYTF
j_gene: TRBJ1-2
v_gene: TRBV4-2
d_gene: TRBD1

CDR3aa: CASSLALERSTNEKLFF
j_gene: TRBJ1-4
v_gene: TRBV7-9
d_gene: NA

CDR3aa: CASSPLSFQNIQYF
j_gene: TRBJ2-4
v_gene: TRBV11-2
d_gene: NA

CDR3aa: CASSLGTTTGYEQYF
j_gene: TRBJ2-7
v_gene: TRBV5-1
d_gene: TRBD2

CDR3aa: CASSLSSGMNTEAFF
j_gene: TRBJ1-1
v_gene: TRBV27
d_gene: NA

CDR3aa: CASSQGAGAKNTEAFF
j_gene: TRBJ1-1
v_gene: TRBV4-1
d_gene: NA